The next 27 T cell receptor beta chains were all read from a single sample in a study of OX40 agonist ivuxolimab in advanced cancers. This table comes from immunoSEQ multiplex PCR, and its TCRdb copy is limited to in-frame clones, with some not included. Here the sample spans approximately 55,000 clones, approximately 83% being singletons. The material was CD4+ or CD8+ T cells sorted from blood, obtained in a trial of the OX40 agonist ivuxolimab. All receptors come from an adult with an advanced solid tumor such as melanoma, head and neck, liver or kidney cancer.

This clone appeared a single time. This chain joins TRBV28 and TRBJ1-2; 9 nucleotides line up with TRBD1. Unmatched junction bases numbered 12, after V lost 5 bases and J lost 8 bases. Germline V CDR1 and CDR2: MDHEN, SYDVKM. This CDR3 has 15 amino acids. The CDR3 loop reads CASSPYRGRSEGYTF. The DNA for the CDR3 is TGTGCCAGCAGTCCATACAGGGGGCGATCAGAGGGCTACACCTTC.

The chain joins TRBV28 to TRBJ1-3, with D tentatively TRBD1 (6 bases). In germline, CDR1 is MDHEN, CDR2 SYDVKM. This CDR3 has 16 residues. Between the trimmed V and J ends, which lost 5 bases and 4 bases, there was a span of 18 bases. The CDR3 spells CASSLILDRPGNTIYF. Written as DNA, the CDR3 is TGTGCCAGCAGTCTAATACTGGACAGACCCGGAAACACCATATATTTT.

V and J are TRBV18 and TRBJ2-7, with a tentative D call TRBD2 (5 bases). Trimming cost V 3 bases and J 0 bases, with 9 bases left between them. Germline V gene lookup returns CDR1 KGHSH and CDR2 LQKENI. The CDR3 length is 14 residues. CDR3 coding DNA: TGTGCCAGCTCACCTAGCGCCTCCTCCTACGAGCAGTACTTC. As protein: CASSPSASSYEQYF.

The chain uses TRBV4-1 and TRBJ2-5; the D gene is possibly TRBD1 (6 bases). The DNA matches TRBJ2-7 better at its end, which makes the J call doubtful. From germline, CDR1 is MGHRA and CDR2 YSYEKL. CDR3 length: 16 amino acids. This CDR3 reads CASSQPGVGKSYEQYF. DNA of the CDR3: TGCGCCAGCAGCCAACCAGGGGTAGGGAAATCCTACGAGCAGTACTTC.

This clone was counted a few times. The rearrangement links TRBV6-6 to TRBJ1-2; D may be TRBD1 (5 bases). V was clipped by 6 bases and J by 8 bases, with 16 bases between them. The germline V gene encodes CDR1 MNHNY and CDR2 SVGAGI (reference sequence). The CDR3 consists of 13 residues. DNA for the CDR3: TGTGCCAGCAGAAAAGACAGCAAGGAGGGCTACACCTTC. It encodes CASRKDSKEGYTF.

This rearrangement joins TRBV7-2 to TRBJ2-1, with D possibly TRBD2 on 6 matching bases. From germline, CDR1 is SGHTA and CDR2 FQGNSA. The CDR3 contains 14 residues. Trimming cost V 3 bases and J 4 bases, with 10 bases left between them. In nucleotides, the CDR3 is TGTGCCAGCAGCTTGGAGCGGGCTTACAATGAGCAGTTCTTC. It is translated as CASSLERAYNEQFF.

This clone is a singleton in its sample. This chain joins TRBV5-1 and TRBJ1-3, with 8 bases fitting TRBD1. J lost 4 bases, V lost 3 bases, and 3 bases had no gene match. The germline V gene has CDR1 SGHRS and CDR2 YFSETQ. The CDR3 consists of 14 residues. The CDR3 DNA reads TGCGCCAGCAGCTCGGACAGGGTCGGAAACACCATATATTTT. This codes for CASSSDRVGNTIYF.

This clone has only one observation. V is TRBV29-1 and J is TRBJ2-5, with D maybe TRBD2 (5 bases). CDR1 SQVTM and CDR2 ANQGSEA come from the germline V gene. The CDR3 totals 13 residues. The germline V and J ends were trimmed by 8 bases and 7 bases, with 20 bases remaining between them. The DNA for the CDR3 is TGCAGCTCCCTGGTACCACCAGGAGGGACCCAGTACTTC. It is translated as CSSLVPPGGTQYF.

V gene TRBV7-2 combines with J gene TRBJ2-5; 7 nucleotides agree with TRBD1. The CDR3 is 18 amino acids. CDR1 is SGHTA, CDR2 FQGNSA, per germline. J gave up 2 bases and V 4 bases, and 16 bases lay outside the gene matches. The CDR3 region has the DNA TGTGCCAGCAGCTCCGGGACACCTGGGACAGCAACTCAAGAGACCCAGTACTTC. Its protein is CASSSGTPGTATQETQYF.

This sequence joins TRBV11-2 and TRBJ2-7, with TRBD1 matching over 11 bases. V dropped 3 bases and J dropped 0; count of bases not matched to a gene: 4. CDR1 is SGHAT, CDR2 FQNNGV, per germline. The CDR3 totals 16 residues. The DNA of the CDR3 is TGTGCCAGCAGCTTCGGGGACAGGGGGTTCTCCTACGAGCAGTACTTC. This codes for CASSFGDRGFSYEQYF. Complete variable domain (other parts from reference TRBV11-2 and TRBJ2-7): EAGVAQSPRYKIIEKRQSVAFWCNPISGHATLYWYQQILGQGPKLLIQFQNNGVVDDSQLPKDRFSAERLKGVDSTLKIQPAKLEDSAVYLCASSFGDRGFSYEQYFGPGTRLTVT.

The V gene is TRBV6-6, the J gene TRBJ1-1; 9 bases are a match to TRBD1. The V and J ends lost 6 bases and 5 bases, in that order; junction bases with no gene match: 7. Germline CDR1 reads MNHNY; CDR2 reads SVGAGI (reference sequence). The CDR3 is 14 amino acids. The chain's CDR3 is CASSKRQGETEAFF. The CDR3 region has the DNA TGTGCCAGCAGCAAGAGACAGGGGGAAACTGAAGCTTTCTTT.

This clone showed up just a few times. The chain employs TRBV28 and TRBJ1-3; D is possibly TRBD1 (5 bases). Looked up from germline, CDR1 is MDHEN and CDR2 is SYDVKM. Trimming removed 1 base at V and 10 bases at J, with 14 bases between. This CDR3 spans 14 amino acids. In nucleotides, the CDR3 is TGTGCCAGCAGTTTATATAGGGACTACGCTACCATATATTTT. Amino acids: CASSLYRDYATIYF.

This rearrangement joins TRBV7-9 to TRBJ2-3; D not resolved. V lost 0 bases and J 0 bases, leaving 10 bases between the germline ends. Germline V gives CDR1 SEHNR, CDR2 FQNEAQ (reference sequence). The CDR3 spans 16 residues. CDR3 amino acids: CASSLAVVGSTDTQYF. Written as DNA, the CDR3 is TGTGCCAGCAGCTTAGCCGTTGTCGGCAGCACAGATACGCAGTATTTT.

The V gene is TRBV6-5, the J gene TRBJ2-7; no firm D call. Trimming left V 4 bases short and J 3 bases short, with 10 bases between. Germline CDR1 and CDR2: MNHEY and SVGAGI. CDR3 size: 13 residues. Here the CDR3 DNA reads TGTGCCAGCAGTTCCCCCCCAGGCTACGAGCAGTACTTC. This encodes CASSSPPGYEQYF.

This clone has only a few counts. The CDR3 region has the DNA TGTGCCAGCAGACGACCGGGGGAAGTTCAGCCCCAGCATTTT. Protein: CASRRPGEVQPQHF. The chain is built from TRBV6-1 and TRBJ1-5, with D maybe TRBD1 (5 bases). The V gene lost 6 bases and the J gene lost 6 bases, with 15 bases spanning the gap. CDR1 MNHNS and CDR2 SASEGT come from the germline V gene. The CDR3 loop spans 14 amino acids.

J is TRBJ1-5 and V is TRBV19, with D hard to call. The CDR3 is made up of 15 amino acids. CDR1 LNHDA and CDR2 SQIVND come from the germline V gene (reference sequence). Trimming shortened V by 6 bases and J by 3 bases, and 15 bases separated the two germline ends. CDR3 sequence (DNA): TGTGCCAGTAGAAGGACGGGGAGGAACAATCAGCCCCAGCATTTT. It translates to CASRRTGRNNQPQHF.

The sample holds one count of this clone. The DNA for the CDR3 is TGCGCCAGCAGCTTAAGACGATCGGGGGCAGATACGCAGTATTTT. Its translation: CASSLRRSGADTQYF. V gene TRBV5-1 combines with J gene TRBJ2-3; maybe TRBD2 (6 bases). The CDR3 covers 15 residues. Germline CDR1 reads SGHRS; CDR2 reads YFSETQ. Trimming took 2 bases from V and 4 from J, leaving 14 bases between them. The full variable domain, in which reference TRBV5-1 and TRBJ2-3 provide the parts outside the CDR3, is KAGVTQTPRYLIKTRGQQVTLSCSPISGHRSVSWYQQTPGQGLQFLFEYFSETQRNKGNFPGRFSGRQFSNSRSEMNVSTLELGDSALYLCASSLRRSGADTQYFGPGTRLTVL.

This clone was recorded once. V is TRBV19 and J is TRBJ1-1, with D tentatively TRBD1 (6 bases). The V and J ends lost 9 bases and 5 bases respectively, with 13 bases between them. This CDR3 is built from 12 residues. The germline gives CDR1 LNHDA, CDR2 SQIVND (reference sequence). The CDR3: CASGGRGTEAFF. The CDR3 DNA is TGTGCCAGCGGGGGGCGGGGAACTGAAGCTTTCTTT.

The CDR3 nucleotides read TGTGCCTGGAGTCCAACAGGGTATACTGAAGCTTTCTTT. This translates into CAWSPTGYTEAFF. The rearrangement joins TRBV30 to TRBJ1-1; tentative D call: TRBD1 (6 bases). V was pared by 2 bases and J by 5 bases, with 12 bases between. The CDR3 spans 13 residues. Germline-derived CDR1 and CDR2 are GTSNPN and SVGIG (reference sequence).

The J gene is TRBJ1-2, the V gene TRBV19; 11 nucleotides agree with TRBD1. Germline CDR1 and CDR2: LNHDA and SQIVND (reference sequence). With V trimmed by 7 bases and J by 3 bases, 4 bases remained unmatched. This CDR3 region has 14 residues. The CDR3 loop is CASKDRGRDYGYTF. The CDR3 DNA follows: TGTGCCAGTAAGGACAGGGGGCGCGACTATGGCTACACCTTC.

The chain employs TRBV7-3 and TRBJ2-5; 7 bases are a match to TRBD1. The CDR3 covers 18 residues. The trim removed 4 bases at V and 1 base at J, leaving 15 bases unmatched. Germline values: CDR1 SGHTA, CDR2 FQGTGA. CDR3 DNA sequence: TGTGCCAGCAGCTCACCCGCCCTAAAAGACAGGGTCCAAGAGACCCAGTACTTC. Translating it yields CASSSPALKDRVQETQYF. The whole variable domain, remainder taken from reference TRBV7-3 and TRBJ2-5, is GAGVSQTPSNKVTEKGKYVELRCDPISGHTALYWYRQSLGQGPEFLIYFQGTGAADDSGLPNDRFFAVRPEGSVSTLKIQRTERGDSAVYLCASSSPALKDRVQETQYFGPGTRLLVL.

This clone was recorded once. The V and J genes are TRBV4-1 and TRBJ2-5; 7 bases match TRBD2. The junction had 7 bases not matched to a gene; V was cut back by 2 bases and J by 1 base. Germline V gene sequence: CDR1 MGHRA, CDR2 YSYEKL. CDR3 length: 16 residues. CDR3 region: CASSQNRLAVQETQYF. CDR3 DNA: TGCGCCAGCAGCCAAAATCGGCTAGCGGTCCAAGAGACCCAGTACTTC.

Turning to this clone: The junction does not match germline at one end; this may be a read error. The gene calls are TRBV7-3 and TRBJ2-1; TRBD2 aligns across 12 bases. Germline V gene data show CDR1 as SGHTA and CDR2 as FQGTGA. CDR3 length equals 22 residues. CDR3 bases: TGTGCCAGCAGCTTAGAGGTGGGTAGGACTAGCGGGATCTTAGGGGTCTACGATGAGCAGTTCTTC. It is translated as CASSLEVGRTSGILGVYDEQFF.

DNA of the CDR3: TGTGCCAGCAGTATATCTGGGGCTGGAAATAGATACAATGAGCAGTTCTTC. This encodes CASSISGAGNRYNEQFF. This sequence joins TRBV5-4 and TRBJ2-1, with a possible D match to TRBD1 (5 bases). The V end was cut by 5 bases, the J end by 4 bases, with 22 bases between. The CDR3 extends over 17 amino acids. Germline CDR1 reads SGHNT; CDR2 reads YYREEE (reference sequence).

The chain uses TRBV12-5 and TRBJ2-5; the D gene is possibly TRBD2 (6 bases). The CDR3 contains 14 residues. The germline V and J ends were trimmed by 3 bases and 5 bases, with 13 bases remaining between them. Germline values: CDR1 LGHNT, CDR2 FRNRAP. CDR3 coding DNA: TGTGCTAGTGGTTTAGGCGGGGATTGGGAGACCCAGTACTTC. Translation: CASGLGGDWETQYF.

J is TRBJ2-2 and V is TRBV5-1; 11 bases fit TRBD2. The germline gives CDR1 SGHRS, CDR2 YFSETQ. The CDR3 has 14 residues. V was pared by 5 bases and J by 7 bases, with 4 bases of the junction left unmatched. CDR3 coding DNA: TGCGCCAGCAGAAGAGGGACTAGCGGCGGGGAGCTGTTTTTT. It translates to CASRRGTSGGELFF.

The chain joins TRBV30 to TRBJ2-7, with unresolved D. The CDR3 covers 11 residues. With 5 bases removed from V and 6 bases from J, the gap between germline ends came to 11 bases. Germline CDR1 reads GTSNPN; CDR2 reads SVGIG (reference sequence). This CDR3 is CAWGSRREQYF. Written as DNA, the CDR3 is TGTGCCTGGGGGTCAAGGCGCGAGCAGTACTTC.